This T cell receptor (beta chain) was obtained from a study of metastatic and nonmetastatic thyroid tumors. The wider study: Where malignant and benign thyroid patients were concerned, repertoires were compared across blood and tumor or nodule tissue.

To note about this clone: Its antigen is undetermined.

All patients reached thyroid surgery having received no treatment beforehand. Per the original data handling: CDR3 differences across clinicopathological groups were used to build a distant-metastasis classifier for papillary thyroid cancer. TCRdb reassembled clones from the PCR reads with MiXCR. Clone size and V and J calls follow TCRdb, not the original study. The sample lists about 31,000 clones; roughly 20% were seen once. This CDR3 is 13 amino acids long. V was shortened by 1 base and J by 3 bases, with 6 bases between the two germline ends. The study, taken as a whole, reports: Compared with benign nodules, malignant thyroid tumors were reported to have significantly higher TCR beta diversity in both blood and tumor.

Sequenced material: blood. This receptor was identified in a female donor with papillary thyroid cancer or a benign thyroid nodule (not recorded which). Some clones in this sample may be carry-over from other donors' samples. The chain uses TRBV12-3 or TRBV12-4 and TRBJ1-1; TRBD1 is a possible D gene (5 bases). The CDR3 region is CASSLGGDTEAFF. The CDR3 coding sequence is TGTGCCAGCAGTTTAGGAGGGGACACTGAAGCTTTCTTT.